This T cell receptor (beta chain) was recorded in a study of human T cells and chemical hapten exposure. The time point was: pre-sensitization, week 0. Treatment indicated: therapeutic diphenylcyclopropenone sensitization with weekly scalp DPC. TCRdb fed the RACE reads into MiXCR, producing one record per CDR3 protein. The sample has roughly 380,000 distinct CDR3 sequences; 4.5% to 6% are singletons. The CDR3 runs to 18 residues. Germline V gene sequence: CDR1 SGHTA, CDR2 FQGNSA. Trimming pared 2 bases from V and 0 bases from J, leaving 17 bases between. At least ten counts were recorded for this clonotype.

Sequencing was performed on whole blood, taken in connection with sensitization to the hapten diphenylcyclopropenone (DPC). This rearrangement joins TRBV7-2 to TRBJ1-3; D unclear. The receptor's source is a woman between 45 and 60 years old with alopecia areata. Some clones in this sample may be carry-over from other donors' samples. CDR3 sequence reads: CASSLLPHGRSSGNTIYF. The CDR3 DNA reads TGTGCCAGCAGCTTACTCCCCCACGGACGTAGCTCTGGAAACACCATATATTTT.